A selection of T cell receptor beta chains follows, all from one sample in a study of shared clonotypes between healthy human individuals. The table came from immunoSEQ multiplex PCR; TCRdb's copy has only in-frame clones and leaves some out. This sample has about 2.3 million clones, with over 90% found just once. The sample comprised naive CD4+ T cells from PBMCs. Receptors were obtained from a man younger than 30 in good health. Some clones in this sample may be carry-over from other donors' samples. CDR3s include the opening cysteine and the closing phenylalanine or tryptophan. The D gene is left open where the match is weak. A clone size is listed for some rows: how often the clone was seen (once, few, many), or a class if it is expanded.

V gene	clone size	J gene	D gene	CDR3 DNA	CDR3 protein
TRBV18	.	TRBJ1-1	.	TGTGCCAGCTCCCCGGTTCCCGAAGCTTTCTTT	CASSPVPEAFF
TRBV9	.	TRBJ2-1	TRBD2	TGTGCCAGCAGCGTAGCTAGCGGGGAATACAATGAGCAGTTCTTC	CASSVASGEYNEQFF
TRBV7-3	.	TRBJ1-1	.	TGTGCCAGCAGCTTAATCAGGAACACTGAAGCTTTCTTT	CASSLIRNTEAFF
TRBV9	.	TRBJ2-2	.	TGTGCCAGCAGCGTCCAGTCGTACACCGGGGAGCTGTTTTTT	CASSVQSYTGELFF
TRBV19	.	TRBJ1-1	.	TGTGCCAGTAGTATACGGGGTAACACTGAAGCTTTCTTT	CASSIRGNTEAFF
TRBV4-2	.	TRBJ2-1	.	TGTGCCAGCAGCCAAGATCCCACGGACACCCGCCGTTGGTCCTACAATGAGCAGTTCTTC	CASSQDPTDTRRWSYNEQFF
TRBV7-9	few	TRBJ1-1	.	TGTGCCAGCAGCTTAATTGGGGGCACTGAAGCTTTCTTT	CASSLIGGTEAFF
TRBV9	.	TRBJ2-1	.	TGTGCCAGCAGCGTTACTGGGAGCTCCTACAATGAGCAGTTCTTC	CASSVTGSSYNEQFF
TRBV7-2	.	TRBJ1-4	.	TGTGCCAGCAGCCGGCAGGAGTGGGCTGAAAAACTGTTTTTT	CASSRQEWAEKLFF
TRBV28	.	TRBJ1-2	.	TGTGCCAGCAGTCCGAGGACGCCAATCCGGCGAGGCTACACCTTC	CASSPRTPIRRGYTF
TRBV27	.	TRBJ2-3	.	TGTGCCAGCAGTTTTAGACCCATTAGCACAGATACGCAGTATTTT	CASSFRPISTDTQYF
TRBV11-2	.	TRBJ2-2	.	TGTGCCAGCAGCTTAGTACCCGGGGAGCTGTTTTTT	CASSLVPGELFF
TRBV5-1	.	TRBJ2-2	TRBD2	TGCGCCAGCGAAAGCGGGGGCGCTGTTGACGGGGAGCTGTTTTTT	CASESGGAVDGELFF
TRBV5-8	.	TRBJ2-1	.	TGTGCCAGCAGCTTCTCTGGCACTCGGTGGAATGAGCAGTTCTTC	CASSFSGTRWNEQFF
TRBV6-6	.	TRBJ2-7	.	TGTGCCAGCAGTTTCACCGGGAGAGACTCCTACGAGCAGTACTTC	CASSFTGRDSYEQYF
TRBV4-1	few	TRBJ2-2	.	TGCGCCAGCAGCCAAGAAGGGCAGGGCGGGGCCGGGGAGCTGTTTTTT	CASSQEGQGGAGELFF
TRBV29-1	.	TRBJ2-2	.	TGCAGCGTTGGTGGATGGGTCCCCGGGGAGCTGTTTTTT	CSVGGWVPGELFF
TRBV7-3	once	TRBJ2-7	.	TGTGCCAGCAGCTTAGGGCCAGAGGGCTACGAGCAGTACTTC	CASSLGPEGYEQYF
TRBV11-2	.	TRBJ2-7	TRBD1	TGTGCCAGCAGCGCCACAGGGGGCTGGTACGAGCAGTACTTC	CASSATGGWYEQYF
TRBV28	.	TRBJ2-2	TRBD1	TGTGCCAGCAGCAATCAGGGGGCGCGGAACGGGGAGCTGTTTTTT	CASSNQGARNGELFF
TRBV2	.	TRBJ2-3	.	TGTGCCAGCAGTGTCGGGGGGCGCACAGATACGCAGTATTTT	CASSVGGRTDTQYF
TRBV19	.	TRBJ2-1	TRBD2	TGTGCCAGTAGTATTTCCAGCGGGAGCCACAATGAGCAGTTCTTC	CASSISSGSHNEQFF
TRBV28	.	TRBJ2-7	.	TGTGCCAGCAACGGGGCACACGCCTACGAGCAGTACTTC	CASNGAHAYEQYF
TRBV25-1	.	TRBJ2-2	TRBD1	TGTGCCAGCAGTGAGCCCGGGACAGGGGGCAAGAACACCGGGGAGCTGTTTTTT	CASSEPGTGGKNTGELFF
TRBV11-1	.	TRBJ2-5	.	TGTGCCAGCAGCTTAGGACAGTACCAAGAGACCCAGTACTTC	CASSLGQYQETQYF
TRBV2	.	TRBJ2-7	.	TGTGCCAGCAGTGCATCAAGGCAGGGGTTCCACGAGCAGTACTTC	CASSASRQGFHEQYF
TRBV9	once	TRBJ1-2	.	TGTGCCAGCAGCGTAGTATCAGACACTAACTATGGCTACACCTTC	CASSVVSDTNYGYTF
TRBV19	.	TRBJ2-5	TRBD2	TGTGCCAGTGGCACGGGGGCTAGCGGGAGTCCCAAAGAGACCCAGTACTTC	CASGTGASGSPKETQYF
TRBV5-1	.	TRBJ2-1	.	TGCGCCAGCACCAGAGCGTCTGGGAATGAGCAGTTCTTC	CASTRASGNEQFF
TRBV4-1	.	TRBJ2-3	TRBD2	TGCGCCAGCAGCACGTTCGCGGGAGGAGGAGATACGCAGTATTTT	CASSTFAGGGDTQYF
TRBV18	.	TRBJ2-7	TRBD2	TGTGCCAGCTCACCAAATCTAGCGGGAGAAGGCGAGCAGTACTTC	CASSPNLAGEGEQYF
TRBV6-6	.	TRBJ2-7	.	TGTGCCAGCAGTAAGACCGGGACGACGTCCTACGAGCAGTACTTC	CASSKTGTTSYEQYF
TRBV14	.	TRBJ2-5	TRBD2	TGTGCCAGCAGCCAGGCGACTAGCGGGAGTTATGAGACCCAGTACTTC	CASSQATSGSYETQYF
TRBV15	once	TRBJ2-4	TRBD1	TGTGCCACCAGCAGATTGACAGGGGTGGACATTCAGTACTTC	CATSRLTGVDIQYF
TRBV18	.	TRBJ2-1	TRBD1	TGTGCCAGCTCAAAACGGACAGGGGTGTACAATGAGCAGTTCTTC	CASSKRTGVYNEQFF
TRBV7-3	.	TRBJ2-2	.	TGTGCCAGCAGCAGAGATAGCGGGGAGCTGTTTTTT	CASSRDSGELFF
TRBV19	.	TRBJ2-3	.	TGTGCCAGTAGTATGGATCCTAGCACAGATACGCAGTATTTT	CASSMDPSTDTQYF
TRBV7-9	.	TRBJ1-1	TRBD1	TGTGCCAGCAGCCGCAACAGGGGGTTGGGCACTGAAGCTTTCTTT	CASSRNRGLGTEAFF
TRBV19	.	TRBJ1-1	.	TGTGCCAGTAGCGTGGGGTTGAACACTGAAGCTTTCTTT	CASSVGLNTEAFF
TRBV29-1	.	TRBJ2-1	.	TGCAGCGTTGAAAGGAGTTACTCCTACAATGAGCAGTTCTTC	CSVERSYSYNEQFF
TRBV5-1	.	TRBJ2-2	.	TGCGCCAGCAGGGAGGGACGCAACACCGGGGAGCTGTTTTTT	CASREGRNTGELFF
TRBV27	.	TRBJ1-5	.	TGTGCCAGCAGTCCAGGACAGTACATCAATCAGCCCCAGCATTTT	CASSPGQYINQPQHF
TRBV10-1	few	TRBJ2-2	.	TGCGCCAGCAGACAGGGACCCACCGGGGAGCTGTTTTTT	CASRQGPTGELFF
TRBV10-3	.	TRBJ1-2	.	TGTGCCATCAGTGAGTTGTTACGCGGCTACACCTTC	CAISELLRGYTF
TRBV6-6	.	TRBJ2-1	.	TGTGCCAGCAGTTACTCTCAGTTGTCTGAGCAGTTCTTC	CASSYSQLSEQFF
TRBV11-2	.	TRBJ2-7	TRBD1	TGTGCCAGCAGCACAGGACAGGGAAGCTCCTACGAGCAGTACTTC	CASSTGQGSSYEQYF
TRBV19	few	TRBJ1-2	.	TGTGCCAGTAATTCCCTTGGAGGCTACACCTTC	CASNSLGGYTF
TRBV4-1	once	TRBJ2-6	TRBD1	TGCGCCAGCAGCCAAATTGACAGGGGGCCGGCTGGGGCCAACGTCCTGACTTTC	CASSQIDRGPAGANVLTF
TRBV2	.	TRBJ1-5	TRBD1	TGTGCCAGCAGTCAGGGGGCGGGGAGCAATCAGCCCCAGCATTTT	CASSQGAGSNQPQHF
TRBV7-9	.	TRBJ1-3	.	TGTGCCAGCACCAAATTTGCTGCCGGCAACACCATATATTTT	CASTKFAAGNTIYF
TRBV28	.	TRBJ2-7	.	TGTGCCACCGGCCGGGCAGGTGGATCCGACGAGCAGTACTTC	CATGRAGGSDEQYF
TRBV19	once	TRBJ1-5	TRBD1	TGTGCCAGTAGTACCGCCGGGACAGGGGGCGGTCAGCCCCAGCATTTT	CASSTAGTGGGQPQHF
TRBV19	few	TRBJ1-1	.	TGTGCCAGTAGTGGCAGGGTTTTTAGCACTGAAGCTTTCTTT	CASSGRVFSTEAFF